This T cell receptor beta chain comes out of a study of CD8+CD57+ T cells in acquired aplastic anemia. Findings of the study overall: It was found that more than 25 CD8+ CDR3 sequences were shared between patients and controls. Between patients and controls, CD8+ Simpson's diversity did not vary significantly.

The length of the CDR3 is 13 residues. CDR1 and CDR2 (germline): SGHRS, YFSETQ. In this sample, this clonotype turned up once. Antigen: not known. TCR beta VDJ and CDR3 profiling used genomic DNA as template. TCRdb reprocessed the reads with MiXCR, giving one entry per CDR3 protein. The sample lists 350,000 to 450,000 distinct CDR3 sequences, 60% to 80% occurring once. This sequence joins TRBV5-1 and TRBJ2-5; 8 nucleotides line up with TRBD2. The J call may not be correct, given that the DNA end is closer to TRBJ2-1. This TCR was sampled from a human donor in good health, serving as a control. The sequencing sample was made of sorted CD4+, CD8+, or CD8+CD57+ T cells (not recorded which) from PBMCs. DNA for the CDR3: TGCGCCAGCAGTGGACTAGCTTACGATGAGCAGTTCTTC. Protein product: CASSGLAYDEQFF.